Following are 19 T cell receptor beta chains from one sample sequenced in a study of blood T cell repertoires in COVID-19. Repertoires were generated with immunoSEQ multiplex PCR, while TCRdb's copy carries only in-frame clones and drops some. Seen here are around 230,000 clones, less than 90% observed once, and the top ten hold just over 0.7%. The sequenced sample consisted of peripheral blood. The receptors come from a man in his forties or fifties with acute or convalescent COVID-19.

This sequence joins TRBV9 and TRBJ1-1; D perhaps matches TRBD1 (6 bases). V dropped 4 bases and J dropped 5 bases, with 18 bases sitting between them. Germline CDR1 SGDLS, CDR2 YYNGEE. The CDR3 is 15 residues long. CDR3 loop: CASSHSTGSGTEAFF. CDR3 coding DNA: TGTGCCAGCAGCCATTCTACAGGGTCGGGAACTGAAGCTTTCTTT.

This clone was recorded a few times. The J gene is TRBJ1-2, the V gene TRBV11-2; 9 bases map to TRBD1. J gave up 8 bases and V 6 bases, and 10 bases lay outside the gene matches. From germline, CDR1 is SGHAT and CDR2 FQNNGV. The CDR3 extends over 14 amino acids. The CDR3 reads CASRSPGQGRGYTF. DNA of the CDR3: TGTGCCAGCAGAAGTCCGGGACAGGGTCGCGGCTACACCTTC.

This CDR3 is CASRLQFSKLATNEKLFF. The CDR3 region has the DNA TGTGCCAGCAGGCTACAGTTCTCCAAGTTAGCAACTAATGAAAAACTGTTTTTT. This chain uses TRBV27 with TRBJ1-4; D is ambiguous. The CDR3 covers 18 residues. Trimming took 6 bases from V and 0 from J, leaving 20 bases between them. Per the germline V gene, CDR1 is MNHEY and CDR2 is SMNVEV (reference sequence). Full variable domain (missing parts from reference TRBV27 and TRBJ1-4): EAQVTQNPRYLITVTGKKLTVTCSQNMNHEYMSWYRQDPGLGLRQIYYSMNVEVTDKGDVPEGYKVSRKEKRNFPLILESPSPNQTSLYFCASRLQFSKLATNEKLFFGSGTQLSVL.

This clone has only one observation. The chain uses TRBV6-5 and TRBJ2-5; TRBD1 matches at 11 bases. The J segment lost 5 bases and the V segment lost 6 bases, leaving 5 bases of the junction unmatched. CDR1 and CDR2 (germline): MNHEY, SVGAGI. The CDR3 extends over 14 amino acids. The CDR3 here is CASRGTGGSETQYF. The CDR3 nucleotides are TGTGCCAGCAGGGGGACAGGGGGAAGTGAGACCCAGTACTTC.

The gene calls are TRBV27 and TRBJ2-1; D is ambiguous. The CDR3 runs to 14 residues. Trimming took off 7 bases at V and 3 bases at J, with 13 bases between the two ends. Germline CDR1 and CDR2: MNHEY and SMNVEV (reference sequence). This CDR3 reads CASKESRLYNEQFF. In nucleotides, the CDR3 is TGTGCCAGCAAAGAATCCCGACTCTACAATGAGCAGTTCTTC.

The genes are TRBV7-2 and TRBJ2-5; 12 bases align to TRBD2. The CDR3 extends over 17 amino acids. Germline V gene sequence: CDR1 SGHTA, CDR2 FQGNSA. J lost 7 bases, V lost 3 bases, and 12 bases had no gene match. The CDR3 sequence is CASSFQTSGSTLGTQYF. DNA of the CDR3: TGTGCCAGCAGCTTCCAGACTAGCGGGAGTACCTTGGGGACCCAGTACTTC.

The DNA for the CDR3 is TGTGCCAGCAACGACAGGAACACTGAAGCTTTCTTT. It is translated as CASNDRNTEAFF. The chain couples TRBV19 to TRBJ1-1; D is possibly TRBD1 (5 bases). Looked up from germline, CDR1 is LNHDA and CDR2 is SQIVND (reference sequence). Trimming took off 9 bases at V and 1 base at J, with 9 bases between the two ends. This CDR3 is 12 amino acids long.

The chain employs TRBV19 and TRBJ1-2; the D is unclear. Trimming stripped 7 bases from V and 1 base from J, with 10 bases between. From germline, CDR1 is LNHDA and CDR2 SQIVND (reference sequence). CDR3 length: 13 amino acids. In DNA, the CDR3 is TGTGCCAGTAAATCCGAGTTTAACTATGGCTACACCTTC. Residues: CASKSEFNYGYTF.

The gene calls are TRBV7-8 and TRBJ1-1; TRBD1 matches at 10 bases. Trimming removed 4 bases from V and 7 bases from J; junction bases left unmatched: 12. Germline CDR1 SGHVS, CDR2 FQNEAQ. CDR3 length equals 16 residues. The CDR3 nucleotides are TGTGCCAGCAGCTCGATGACAGGGGGCGTAAAAAGTGAAGCTTTCTTT. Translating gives CASSSMTGGVKSEAFF.

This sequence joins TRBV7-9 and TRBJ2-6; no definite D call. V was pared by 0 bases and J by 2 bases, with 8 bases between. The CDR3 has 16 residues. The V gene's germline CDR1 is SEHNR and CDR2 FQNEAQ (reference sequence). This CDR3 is CASSLAFRAGANVLTF. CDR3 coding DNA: TGTGCCAGCAGCTTAGCCTTTCGGGCTGGGGCCAACGTCCTGACTTTC.

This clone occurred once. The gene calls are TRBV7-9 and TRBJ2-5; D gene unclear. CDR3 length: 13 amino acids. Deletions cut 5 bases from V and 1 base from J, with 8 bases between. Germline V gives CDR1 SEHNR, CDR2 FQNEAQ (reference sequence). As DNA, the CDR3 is TGTGCCAGCAGCCTGGCTTTCCAAGAGACCCAGTACTTC. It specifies CASSLAFQETQYF.

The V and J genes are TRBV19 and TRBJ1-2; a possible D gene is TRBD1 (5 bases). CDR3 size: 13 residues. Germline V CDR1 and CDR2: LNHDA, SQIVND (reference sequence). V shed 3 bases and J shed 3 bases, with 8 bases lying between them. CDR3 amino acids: CASSMWGDYGYTF. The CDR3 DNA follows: TGTGCCAGTAGTATGTGGGGGGACTATGGCTACACCTTC.

The CDR3 loop is CASSVFPGTSGPWGADTQYF. CDR3 nucleotides: TGTGCCAGCAGCGTCTTTCCCGGGACTAGCGGTCCCTGGGGCGCAGATACGCAGTATTTT. J is TRBJ2-3 and V is TRBV3-1 (or the pseudogene TRBV3-2), with 11 bases that match TRBD2. The CDR3 totals 20 residues. Trimming took 5 bases from V and 4 from J; bases not matched to a gene: 20. From germline, CDR1 is LGHDT and CDR2 YNNKEL (reference sequence).

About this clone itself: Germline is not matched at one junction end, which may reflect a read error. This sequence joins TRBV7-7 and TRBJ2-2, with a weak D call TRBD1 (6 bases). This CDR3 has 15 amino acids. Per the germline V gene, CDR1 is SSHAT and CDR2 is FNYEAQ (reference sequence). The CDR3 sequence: CASSLTRGEGGELFF. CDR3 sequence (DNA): TGTGCTAGCAGCTTAACCAGGGGAGAAGGCGGGGAGCTGTTTTTT.

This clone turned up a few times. CDR3 amino acids: CASSPGGEQVNYGYTF. CDR3 in DNA: TGTGCCAGCAGTCCCGGAGGGGAACAGGTTAACTATGGCTACACCTTC. The chain is built from TRBV28 and TRBJ1-2, with D possibly TRBD1 on 5 matching bases. Germline CDR1 and CDR2: MDHEN and SYDVKM. There are 16 residues in the CDR3. Trimming left V 5 bases short and J 1 base short, with 17 bases between.

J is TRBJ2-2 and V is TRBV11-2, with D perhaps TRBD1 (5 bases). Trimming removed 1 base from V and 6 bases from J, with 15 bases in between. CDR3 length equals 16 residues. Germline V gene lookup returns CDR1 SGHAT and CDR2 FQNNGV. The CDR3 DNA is TGTGCCAGCAGCTTAGGAAGGGGCGTGGTTGCCGGGGAGCTGTTTTTT. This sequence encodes CASSLGRGVVAGELFF.

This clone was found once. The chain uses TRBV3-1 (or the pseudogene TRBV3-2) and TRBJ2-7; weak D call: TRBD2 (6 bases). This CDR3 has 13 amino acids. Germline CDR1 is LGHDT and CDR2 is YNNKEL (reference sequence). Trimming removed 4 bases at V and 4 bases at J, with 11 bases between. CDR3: CASSLNAGYEQYF. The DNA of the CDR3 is TGTGCCAGCAGCCTGAACGCGGGGTACGAGCAGTACTTC.

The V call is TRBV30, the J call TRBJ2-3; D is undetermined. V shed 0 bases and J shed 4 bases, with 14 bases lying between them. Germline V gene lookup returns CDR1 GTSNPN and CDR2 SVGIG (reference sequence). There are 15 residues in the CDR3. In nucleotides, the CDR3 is TGTGCCTGGAGTGTACTGAATAGCCCCGCAGATACGCAGTATTTT. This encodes CAWSVLNSPADTQYF.

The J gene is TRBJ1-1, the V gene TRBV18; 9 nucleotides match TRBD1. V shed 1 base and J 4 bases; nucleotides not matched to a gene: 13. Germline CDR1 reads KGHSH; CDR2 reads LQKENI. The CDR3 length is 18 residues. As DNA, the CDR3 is TGTGCCAGCTCACCACAAATCTCGGGACAGGGTATGAGCACTGAAGCTTTCTTT. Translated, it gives CASSPQISGQGMSTEAFF.